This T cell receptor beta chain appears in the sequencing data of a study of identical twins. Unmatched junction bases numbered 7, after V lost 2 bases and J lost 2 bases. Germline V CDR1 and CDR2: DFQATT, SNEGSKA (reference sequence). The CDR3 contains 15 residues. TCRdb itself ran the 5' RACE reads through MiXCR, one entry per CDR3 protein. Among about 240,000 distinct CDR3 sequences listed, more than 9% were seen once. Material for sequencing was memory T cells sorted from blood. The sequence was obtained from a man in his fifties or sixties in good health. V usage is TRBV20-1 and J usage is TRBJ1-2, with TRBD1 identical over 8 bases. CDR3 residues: CSARPLDRANYGYTF. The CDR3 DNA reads TGCAGTGCTAGACCCCTGGACAGGGCGAACTATGGCTACACCTTC.